This passage covers 10 T cell receptor beta chains from one sample sequenced in a study of human T cells and chemical hapten exposure. The time point is: patch test 1, 2 weeks after DPC sensitization. Regarding treatment: therapeutic diphenylcyclopropenone sensitization with weekly scalp DPC. TCRdb analysed the RACE reads with MiXCR anew, one entry per CDR3 protein. Here the sample spans approximately 70,000 distinct CDR3 sequences, around 9.8% being singletons. The sequenced sample was whole blood, obtained in connection with sensitization to the hapten diphenylcyclopropenone (DPC). These receptors came from a woman between 40 and 55 years old with alopecia areata. Some clones in this sample may be carry-over from other donors' samples.

At least ten counts were recorded for this clonotype. The chain's CDR3 is CASSFKGSGANVLTF. The CDR3 region has the DNA TGTGCCAGCAGCTTCAAGGGGTCTGGGGCCAACGTCCTGACTTTC. The chain uses TRBV7-2 and TRBJ2-6, with D tentatively TRBD1 (5 bases). V shed 3 bases and J shed 1 base, with 7 bases lying between them. CDR3 size: 15 residues. Germline values: CDR1 SGHTA, CDR2 FQGNSA.

This clonotype was detected only a few times. The CDR3 nucleotides read TGTGCCAGCAGCTTAATGGGCCAGCCCAAGGGTGAGCAGTTCTTC. This codes for CASSLMGQPKGEQFF. V usage is TRBV7-2 and J usage is TRBJ2-1, with unresolved D. V lost 2 bases and J lost 9, with 17 bases in between. CDR1 and CDR2 (germline): SGHTA, FQGNSA. The CDR3 is 15 amino acids.

This clonotype showed up many times. This sequence joins TRBV11-2 and TRBJ2-1; TRBD2 aligns across 11 bases. V lost 2 bases, J lost 6 bases, and 6 bases stayed unmatched. Germline V gene sequence: CDR1 SGHAT, CDR2 FQNNGV. The CDR3 runs 16 residues. CDR3 sequence reads: CASSLTSGGPFNEQFF. The CDR3 nucleotides read TGTGCCAGCAGCTTAACTAGCGGGGGCCCTTTCAATGAGCAGTTCTTC.

Written as DNA, the CDR3 is TGTGCCAGCAGTTACTACACTGAAGCTTTCTTT. Translated, it gives CASSYYTEAFF. The V call is TRBV6-2 or TRBV6-3, the J call TRBJ1-1; D gene uncertain. The length of the CDR3 is 11 residues. The germline V and J ends were trimmed by 1 base and 3 bases, with 0 bases remaining between them. CDR1 and CDR2 from the germline V gene are MNHEY and SVGEGT.

This clonotype was found a few times. The V gene is TRBV5-4, the J gene TRBJ2-1; the match to TRBD2 covers 13 bases. Looked up from germline, CDR1 is SGHNT and CDR2 is YYREEE (reference sequence). J lost 1 base, V lost 0 bases, and 4 bases had no gene match. CDR3 length equals 18 residues. The DNA of the CDR3 is TGTGCCAGCAGCTTGGGGGGACTAGCGGGGAGGTCCTACAATGAGCAGTTCTTC. It encodes CASSLGGLAGRSYNEQFF.

This clonotype was observed many times. The genes are TRBV5-1 and TRBJ2-3, with TRBD1 identical over 9 bases. This CDR3 comprises 17 residues. With V trimmed by 2 bases and J by 5 bases, 12 bases remained unmatched. The germline V gene has CDR1 SGHRS and CDR2 YFSETQ. The CDR3 protein is CASSFTGGGGPGDTQYF. Written as DNA, the CDR3 is TGCGCCAGCAGCTTTACAGGGGGCGGCGGGCCAGGAGATACGCAGTATTTT.

This clonotype has a single count. This may arise from a read error, as a much more abundant clone is one base away. This rearrangement joins TRBV6-6 to TRBJ1-3, with TRBD1 matching over 7 bases. The CDR3 is 17 residues long. CDR1 and CDR2 from the germline V gene are MNHNY and SVGAGI (reference sequence). The ends lost 5 bases at V and 4 bases at J; junction bases unmatched: 14. The CDR3 reads CASSQTGQEAYGNTIYF. The CDR3 DNA reads TGTGCCAGCAGTCAGACTGGACAGGAGGCCTACGGAAACACCATATATTTT.

The V gene is TRBV5-1, the J gene TRBJ1-4; D uncertain. Germline CDR1 SGHRS, CDR2 YFSETQ. The CDR3 is 14 amino acids. Trimming took 2 bases from V and 8 from J, leaving 13 bases between them. Here the CDR3 reads CASSLSGDGEKLFF. The DNA of the CDR3 is TGCGCCAGCAGCTTATCCGGGGATGGCGAAAAACTGTTTTTT.

V and J are TRBV7-2 and TRBJ2-5; TRBD1 matches at 7 bases. The CDR3 is 15 amino acids. Per the germline V gene, CDR1 is SGHTA and CDR2 is FQGNSA. The V segment lost 2 bases and the J segment 2 bases; nucleotides outside the gene matches: 5. CDR3 sequence reads: CASSLSRGQQETQYF. The DNA for the CDR3 is TGTGCCAGCAGCTTAAGCCGGGGACAGCAAGAGACCCAGTACTTC. Combining the CDR3 with reference TRBV7-2 and TRBJ2-5 gives the whole variable domain GAGVSQSPSNKVTEKGKDVELRCDPISGHTALYWYRQSLGQGLEFLIYFQGNSAPDKSGLPSDRFSAERTGGSVSTLTIQRTQQEDSAVYLCASSLSRGQQETQYFGPGTRLLVL.

This clonotype was seen at least ten times. The chain employs TRBV2 and TRBJ2-4; 7 nucleotides line up with TRBD1. The CDR3 is made up of 13 amino acids. Germline lookup yields CDR1 SNHLY and CDR2 FYNNEI. V lost 6 bases, J lost 9 bases, and 8 bases stayed unmatched. The CDR3 DNA follows: TGTGCCAGCAGACGGGACAGCCTGGGCATTCAGTACTTC. Its translation is CASRRDSLGIQYF.